This T cell receptor (beta chain) came from a study of blood T cell repertoires in COVID-19. Whole-study context: Samples came from the United States, Italy and Spain, spanning acute and convalescent COVID-19. The analysed material was cDNA or gDNA that came from T cells, B-cell-depleted T cells, or PBMCs.

Enrollment of patients from Seattle took place during active infection, with longitudinal follow-up. Authors' processing steps: Quantification of nucleated cells was approximated via reference gene primer amplification. Measured with immunoSEQ multiplex PCR; TCRdb has only the in-frame clones, and not every one. V, J and clone size were drawn from that table, and D and trimming were deduced from the DNA. The data show approximately 160,000 clones, with around 86% seen just once and around 0.63% held by the top ten. The CDR3 runs to 15 residues. Trimming at V came to 4 bases and at J to 4 bases, leaving 2 bases not matched to a gene. CDR1 and CDR2 from the germline V gene are SGHTA and FQGNSA.

This clonotype originated in a man between 60 and 75 years old with COVID-19, enrolled during active disease. This rearrangement joins TRBV7-2 to TRBJ2-1; 12 bases agree with TRBD2. The source material was peripheral blood. This CDR3 is CASSYTSGGYNEQFF. The CDR3 nucleotides are TGTGCCAGCAGCTATACTAGCGGGGGGTACAATGAGCAGTTCTTC.